One and the same sample provided the 13 T cell receptor beta chains below, sequenced in a study of blood T cell repertoires in COVID-19. Here immunoSEQ multiplex PCR was the method, and the copy in TCRdb shows in-frame clones only, minus some. The repertoire consists of roughly 200,000 clones, with around 83% occurring once and the leading ten covering under 4%. The sample comprised PBMCs or T cells enriched from blood (not recorded which). Source of these receptors: a woman aged 25 to 39 who had been exposed to COVID-19.

The chain joins TRBV2 to TRBJ1-5; TRBD1 aligns across 7 bases. This CDR3 region has 15 residues. Trimming removed 6 bases from V and 2 bases from J; junction bases left unmatched: 7. Germline CDR1 reads SNHLY; CDR2 reads FYNNEI. The CDR3 region is CASRWTGLGNQPQHF. Written as DNA, the CDR3 is TGTGCCAGCAGGTGGACAGGTCTGGGCAATCAGCCCCAGCATTTT.

CDR3 in amino acids: CASSQDPLTGVNTEAFF. The CDR3 DNA is TGCGCCAGCAGCCAAGACCCCCTGACAGGGGTGAACACTGAAGCTTTCTTT. This rearrangement joins TRBV4-1 to TRBJ1-1; TRBD1 agrees at 8 bases. The germline V gene encodes CDR1 MGHRA and CDR2 YSYEKL. This CDR3 is built from 17 residues. V lost 0 bases to trimming and J lost 0 bases; unmatched junction nucleotides: 6.

The chain has TRBV27 and TRBJ2-1; tentatively, D is TRBD1 (5 bases). Looked up from germline, CDR1 is MNHEY and CDR2 is SMNVEV (reference sequence). V lost 2 bases, J lost 1 base, and 9 bases lay in between. The CDR3 consists of 15 residues. CDR3 bases: TGTGCCAGCAGTTTAGACAGTCCGTCCTACAATGAGCAGTTCTTC. Translation: CASSLDSPSYNEQFF.

This clone has more than one count but fewer than ten. The chain has TRBV5-1 and TRBJ1-5; D unclear. V was cut by 0 bases and J by 6 bases, with 19 bases left in between. Germline CDR1 reads SGHRS; CDR2 reads YFSETQ. The CDR3 runs 17 residues. The chain's CDR3 is CASSLEAGRVQCQPQHF. The CDR3 nucleotides are TGCGCCAGCAGCTTGGAAGCGGGCAGAGTTCAATGTCAGCCCCAGCATTTT.

The genes are TRBV27 and TRBJ2-7; TRBD2 aligns across 12 bases. CDR1 and CDR2 from the germline V gene are MNHEY and SMNVEV (reference sequence). The CDR3 consists of 19 residues. Trimming at V came to 4 bases and at J to 4 bases, leaving 17 bases not matched to a gene. CDR3 loop: CASSSRRLAGAKILYEQYF. In nucleotides, the CDR3 is TGTGCCAGCAGTTCTCGGAGACTAGCGGGGGCCAAAATCTTATACGAGCAGTACTTC.

This clone was counted only a few times. The V gene is TRBV7-2, the J gene TRBJ2-6, with 13 bases matching TRBD2. V gave up 6 bases and J gave up 0 bases; unmatched junction bases: 5. This CDR3 is built from 18 residues. Germline loops: CDR1 SGHTA, CDR2 FQGNSA. CDR3 nucleotide sequence: TGTGCCAGCAGTCGGACTAGCGGGGGCCTCTCTGGGGCCAACGTCCTGACTTTC. Residues: CASSRTSGGLSGANVLTF.

The chain couples TRBV6-5 to TRBJ1-2; maybe TRBD1 (5 bases). Germline V gene sequence: CDR1 MNHEY, CDR2 SVGAGI. The CDR3 is 15 residues long. V lost 6 bases and J 3 bases, leaving 17 bases between the germline ends. CDR3 DNA sequence: TGTGCCAGCAGACCTTTCGGGGGTTTGGACTATGGCTACACCTTC. Translating it yields CASRPFGGLDYGYTF.

This clone has only a few counts. This rearrangement joins TRBV11-2 to TRBJ1-3; possibly TRBD1 for D (5 bases). The CDR3 is 16 residues long. V dropped 1 base and J dropped 0 bases, with 10 bases sitting between them. In germline, CDR1 is SGHAT, CDR2 FQNNGV. The CDR3 protein is CASSLVRRGSGNTIYF. CDR3 nucleotide sequence: TGTGCCAGCAGCTTAGTCAGAAGGGGCTCTGGAAACACCATATATTTT.

This CDR3 is CASSLSIQGDTEAFF. CDR3 nucleotide sequence: TGTGCCAGCAGTTTATCGATCCAGGGGGACACTGAAGCTTTCTTT. The V gene is TRBV27, the J gene TRBJ1-1; 7 nucleotides align to TRBD1. This CDR3 region has 15 residues. Germline CDR1 MNHEY, CDR2 SMNVEV (reference sequence). J gave up 3 bases and V 0 bases, and 4 bases lay outside the gene matches.

The chain has TRBV14 and TRBJ1-4, with D possibly matching TRBD1 (5 bases). This CDR3 comprises 16 residues. Germline V gene lookup returns CDR1 SGHDN and CDR2 FVKESK. Trimming shortened V by 4 bases and J by 0 bases, and 12 bases separated the two germline ends. The CDR3 loop is CASSLRDFATNEKLFF. The CDR3 nucleotides are TGTGCCAGCAGCCTTCGGGACTTTGCAACTAATGAAAAACTGTTTTTT.

The chain has TRBV5-1 and TRBJ1-5; D call uncertain. Germline V lookup: CDR1 SGHRS, CDR2 YFSETQ. This CDR3 is 14 amino acids long. The V end lost 5 bases, the J end lost 4 bases, and 13 bases lay between the germline ends. The CDR3 sequence is CASRSGLGNQPQHF. CDR3 sequence (DNA): TGCGCCAGCAGGTCGGGGTTGGGGAATCAGCCCCAGCATTTT.

The chain is built from TRBV5-1 and TRBJ1-4, with 8 bases matching TRBD1. The CDR3 is 16 amino acids. The V segment lost 4 bases and the J segment 5 bases; nucleotides outside the gene matches: 10. The germline CDR1 and CDR2 sequences are SGHRS and YFSETQ. CDR3 amino acids: CASSINQGAGNEKLFF. The CDR3 nucleotides are TGCGCCAGCAGCATCAATCAGGGGGCTGGGAATGAAAAACTGTTTTTT.

This clone appeared a single time. The chain recombines TRBV3-1 (or the pseudogene TRBV3-2) with TRBJ2-2, with 10 positions matching TRBD2. The length of the CDR3 is 15 residues. The trim removed 6 bases at V and 7 bases at J, leaving 8 bases unmatched. Germline-derived CDR1 and CDR2 are LGHDT and YNNKEL (reference sequence). The CDR3 coding sequence is TGTGCCAGCAGTAAACAGCGGGGGGGCTTCGGGGAGCTGTTTTTT. It is translated as CASSKQRGGFGELFF.